Reported below is one T cell receptor beta chain. Libraries were prepared by immunoSEQ multiplex PCR; TCRdb keeps only in-frame clonotypes and omits some of them. The sample has about 93,000 clones; 91% are singletons. The data derive from a study of T cell changes during pregnancy in multiple sclerosis. CDR1 is KGHSH and CDR2 is LQKENI in the germline V gene. The CDR3 is 12 residues long. The V and J ends lost 6 bases and 5 bases respectively, with 10 bases between them. This rearrangement joins TRBV18 to TRBJ1-2; possibly TRBD1 for D (6 bases). The clonotype was recovered from a female donor in good health, enrolled as a control in a pregnancy study. The source was peripheral blood, collected after pregnancy. The CDR3 is CASSTTGYGYTF. Here the CDR3 DNA reads TGTGCCAGCTCTACCACAGGGTATGGCTACACCTTC.